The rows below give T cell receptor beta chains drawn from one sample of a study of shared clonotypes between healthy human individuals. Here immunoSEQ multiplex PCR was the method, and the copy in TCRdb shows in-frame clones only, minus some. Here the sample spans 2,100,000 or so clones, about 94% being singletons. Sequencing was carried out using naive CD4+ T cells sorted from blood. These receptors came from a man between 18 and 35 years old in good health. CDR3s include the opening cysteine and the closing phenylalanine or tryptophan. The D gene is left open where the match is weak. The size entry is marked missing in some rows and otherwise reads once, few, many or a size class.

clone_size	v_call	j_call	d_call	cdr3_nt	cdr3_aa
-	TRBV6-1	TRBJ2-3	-	TGTGCCAGCAGTGAGCGAGTTAACGACCCCACAGATACGCAGTATTTT	CASSERVNDPTDTQYF
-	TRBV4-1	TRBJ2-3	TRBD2	TGCGCCAGCAGCCATTCTATTACTAGCGGGGCAGATACGCAGTATTTT	CASSHSITSGADTQYF
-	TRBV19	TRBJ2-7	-	TGTGCCAGTAGCAACGGAATCGAGCAGTACTTC	CASSNGIEQYF
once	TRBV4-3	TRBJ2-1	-	TGCGCCAGCAGCCAAGATAAGGTCCCCTACAATGAGCAGTTCTTC	CASSQDKVPYNEQFF
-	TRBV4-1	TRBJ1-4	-	TGCGCCAGCAGCCCCACCGGGACCTGGGGTGAAAAACTGTTTTTT	CASSPTGTWGEKLFF
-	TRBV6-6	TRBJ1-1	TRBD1	TGTGCCAGCAGTAACCCCGGACAGGGGTGGTCTGAAGCTTTCTTT	CASSNPGQGWSEAFF
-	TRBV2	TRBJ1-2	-	TGTGCCAGCAGTGAGAGGCAGACCTATGGCTACACCTTC	CASSERQTYGYTF
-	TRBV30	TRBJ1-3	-	TGTGCCTGGAGCCCCCAGGCGCCTGGAAACACCATATATTTT	CAWSPQAPGNTIYF
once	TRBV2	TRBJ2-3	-	TGTGCCAGCAGTGGGTTAGATACGCAGTATTTT	CASSGLDTQYF
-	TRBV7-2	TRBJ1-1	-	TGTGCCAGCAGCCAACAGGGGAACACTGAAGCTTTCTTT	CASSQQGNTEAFF
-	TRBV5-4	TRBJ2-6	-	TGTGCCAGTGGGGGGCCTGGGGCCAACGTCCTGACTTTC	CASGGPGANVLTF
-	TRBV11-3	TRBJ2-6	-	TGTGCCAGCAGCTTAGGCTCCTCTGGGGCCAACGTCCTGACTTTC	CASSLGSSGANVLTF
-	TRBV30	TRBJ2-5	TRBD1	TGTGCCTGGAGTACAGGGGGCGTCAGAGAGACCCAGTACTTC	CAWSTGGVRETQYF
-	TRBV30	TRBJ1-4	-	TGTGCCTGGAATCCTGGGAATGAAAAACTGTTTTTT	CAWNPGNEKLFF
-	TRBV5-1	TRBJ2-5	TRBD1	TGCGCCAGCAGCACCCGGACAGGGGGGACGGGGATGACCCAGTACTTC	CASSTRTGGTGMTQYF
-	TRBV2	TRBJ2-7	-	TGTGCCAGCAGTTACTCGTCCTACGAGCAGTACTTC	CASSYSSYEQYF
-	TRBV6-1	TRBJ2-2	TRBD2	TGTGCCAGCAGGGGACTAGCGGGGGGCACCGGGGAGCTGTTTTTT	CASRGLAGGTGELFF
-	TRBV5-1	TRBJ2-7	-	TGCGCCAGCAGCCTAACACCGGGCCCCTACGAGCAGTACTTC	CASSLTPGPYEQYF
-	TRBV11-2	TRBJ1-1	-	TGTGCCAGCAGCTACAGGGATGCTGAAGCTTTCTTT	CASSYRDAEAFF
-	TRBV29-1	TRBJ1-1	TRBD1	TGCAGCGTTTCGGGACAGCCGAACACTGAAGCTTTCTTT	CSVSGQPNTEAFF
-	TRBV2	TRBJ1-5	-	TGTGCCAGCGGATACCAGTTTCAGCCCCAGCATTTT	CASGYQFQPQHF
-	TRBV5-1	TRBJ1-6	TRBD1	TGCGCCAGCAGCTTGGAGTGGCAGGGGGCTTCACCCCTCCACTTT	CASSLEWQGASPLHF
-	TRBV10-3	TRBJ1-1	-	TGTGCCATCAGCCCCAGGGGAAACACTGAAGCTTTCTTT	CAISPRGNTEAFF
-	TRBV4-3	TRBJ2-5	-	TGCGCCAGCAGCCTTTCCTCGGGACTGGAGGGAGAGACCCAGTACTTC	CASSLSSGLEGETQYF
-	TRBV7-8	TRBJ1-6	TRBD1	TGTGCCAGCAGCGTGGGACAGGGAGGTTCACCCCTCCACTTT	CASSVGQGGSPLHF
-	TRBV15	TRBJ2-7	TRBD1	TGTGCCACCAGGGAAGGACAGGGCTCCTACGAGCAGTACTTC	CATREGQGSYEQYF
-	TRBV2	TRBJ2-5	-	TGTGCCAGCAGTGAGGATGTCCGGGAGACCCAGTACTTC	CASSEDVRETQYF
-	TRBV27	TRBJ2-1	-	TGTGCCAGCAGTTTAGTAGTTTACAATGAGCAGTTCTTC	CASSLVVYNEQFF
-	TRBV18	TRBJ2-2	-	TGTGCCAGCTCACCACCGTCCAGAAACACCGGGGAGCTGTTTTTT	CASSPPSRNTGELFF